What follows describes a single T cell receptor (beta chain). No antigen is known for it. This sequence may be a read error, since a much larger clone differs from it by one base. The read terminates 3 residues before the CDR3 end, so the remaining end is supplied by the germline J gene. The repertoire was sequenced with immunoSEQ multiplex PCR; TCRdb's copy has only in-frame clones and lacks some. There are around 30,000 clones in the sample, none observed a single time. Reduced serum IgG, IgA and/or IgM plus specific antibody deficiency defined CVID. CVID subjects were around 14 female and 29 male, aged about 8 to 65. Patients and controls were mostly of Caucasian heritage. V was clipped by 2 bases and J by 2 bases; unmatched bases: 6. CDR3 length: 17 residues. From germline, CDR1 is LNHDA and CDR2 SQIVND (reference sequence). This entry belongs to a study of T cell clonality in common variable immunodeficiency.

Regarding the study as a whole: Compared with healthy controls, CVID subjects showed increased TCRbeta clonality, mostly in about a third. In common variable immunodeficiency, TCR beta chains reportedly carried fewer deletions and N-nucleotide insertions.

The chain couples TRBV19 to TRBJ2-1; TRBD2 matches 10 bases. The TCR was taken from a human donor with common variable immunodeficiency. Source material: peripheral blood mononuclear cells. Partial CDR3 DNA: TGTGCCAGTAGTATATGGGGGGGGACTAGCGCCTACAATGAG. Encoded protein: CASSIWGGTSAYNE. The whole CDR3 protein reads CASSIWGGTSAYNEQFF. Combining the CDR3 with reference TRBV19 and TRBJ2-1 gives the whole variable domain DGGITQSPKYLFRKEGQNVTLSCEQNLNHDAMYWYRQDPGQGLRLIYYSQIVNDFQKGDIAEGYSVSREKKESFPLTVTSAQKNPTAFYLCASSIWGGTSAYNEQFFGPGTRLTVL.